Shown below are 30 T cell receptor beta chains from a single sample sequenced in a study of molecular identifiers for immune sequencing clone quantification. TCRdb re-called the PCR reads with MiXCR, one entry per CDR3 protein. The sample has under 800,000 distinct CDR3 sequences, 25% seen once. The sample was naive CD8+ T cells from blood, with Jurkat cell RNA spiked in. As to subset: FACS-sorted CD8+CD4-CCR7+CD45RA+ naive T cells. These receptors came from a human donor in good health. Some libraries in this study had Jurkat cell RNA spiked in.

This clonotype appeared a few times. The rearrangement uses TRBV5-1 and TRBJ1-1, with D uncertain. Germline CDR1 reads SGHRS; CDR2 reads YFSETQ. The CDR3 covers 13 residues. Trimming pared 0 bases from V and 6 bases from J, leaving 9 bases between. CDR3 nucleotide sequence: TGCGCCAGCAGCTTGGGTCCGGTCGCTGAAGCTTTCTTT. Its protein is CASSLGPVAEAFF.

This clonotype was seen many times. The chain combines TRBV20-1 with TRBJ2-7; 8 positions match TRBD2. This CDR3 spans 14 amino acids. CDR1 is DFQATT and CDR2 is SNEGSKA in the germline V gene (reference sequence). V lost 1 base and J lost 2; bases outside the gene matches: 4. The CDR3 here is CSARVTGLAYEQYF. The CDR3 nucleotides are TGCAGTGCTAGAGTCACGGGACTAGCCTACGAGCAGTACTTC.

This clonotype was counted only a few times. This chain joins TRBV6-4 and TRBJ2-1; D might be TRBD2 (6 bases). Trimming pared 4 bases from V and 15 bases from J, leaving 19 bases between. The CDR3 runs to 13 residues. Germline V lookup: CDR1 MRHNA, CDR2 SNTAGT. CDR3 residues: CASSVFLLEGTFF. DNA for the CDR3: TGTGCCAGCAGTGTCTTTTTGTTGGAGGGGACGTTCTTC.

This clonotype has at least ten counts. CDR3 sequence: CASSLADMNTEAFF. The CDR3, as DNA: TGTGCCAGCAGCTTAGCGGATATGAACACTGAAGCTTTCTTT. The V gene is TRBV7-9, the J gene TRBJ1-1; D gene uncertain. Germline lookup yields CDR1 SEHNR and CDR2 FQNEAQ (reference sequence). Trimming stripped 0 bases from V and 0 bases from J, with 5 bases between. CDR3 size: 14 residues.

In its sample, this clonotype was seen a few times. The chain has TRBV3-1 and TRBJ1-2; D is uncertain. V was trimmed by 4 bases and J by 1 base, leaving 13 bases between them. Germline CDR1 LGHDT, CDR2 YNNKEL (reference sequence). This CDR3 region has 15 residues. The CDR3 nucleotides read TGTGCCAGCAGCCGGCACAGAGATATTAACTATGGCTACACCTTC. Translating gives CASSRHRDINYGYTF.

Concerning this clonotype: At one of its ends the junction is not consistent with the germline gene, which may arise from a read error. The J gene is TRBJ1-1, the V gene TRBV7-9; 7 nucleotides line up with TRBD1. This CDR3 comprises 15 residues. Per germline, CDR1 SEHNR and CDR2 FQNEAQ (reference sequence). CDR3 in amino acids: CAGSLAQGINTGAFF. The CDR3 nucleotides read TGTGCCGGCAGCTTAGCACAGGGGATTAACACTGGAGCTTTCTTT.

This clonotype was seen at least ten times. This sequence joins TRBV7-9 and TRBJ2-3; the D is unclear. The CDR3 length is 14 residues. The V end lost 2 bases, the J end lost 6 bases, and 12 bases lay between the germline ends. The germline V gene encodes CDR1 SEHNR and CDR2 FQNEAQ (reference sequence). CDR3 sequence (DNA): TGTGCCAGCAGCTTACTCTTCGCCCTGGATACGCAGTATTTT. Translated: CASSLLFALDTQYF.

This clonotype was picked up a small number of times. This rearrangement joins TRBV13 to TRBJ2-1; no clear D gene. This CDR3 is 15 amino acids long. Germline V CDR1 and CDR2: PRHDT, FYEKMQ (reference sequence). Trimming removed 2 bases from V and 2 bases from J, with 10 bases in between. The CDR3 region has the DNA TGTGCCAGCAGCTTAAACGGCGGAACCTACAATGAGCAGTTCTTC. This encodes CASSLNGGTYNEQFF.

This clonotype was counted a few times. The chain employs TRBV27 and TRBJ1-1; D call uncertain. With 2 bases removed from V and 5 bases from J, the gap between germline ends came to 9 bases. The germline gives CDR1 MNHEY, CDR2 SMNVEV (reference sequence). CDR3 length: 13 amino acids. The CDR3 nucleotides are TGTGCCAGCAGTTTAAAGGCAGAAACTGAAGCTTTCTTT. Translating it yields CASSLKAETEAFF.

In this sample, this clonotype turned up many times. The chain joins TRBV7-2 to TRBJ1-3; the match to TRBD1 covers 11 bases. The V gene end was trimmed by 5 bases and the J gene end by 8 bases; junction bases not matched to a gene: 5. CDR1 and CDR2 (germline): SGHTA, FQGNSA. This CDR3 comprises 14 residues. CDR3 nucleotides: TGTGCCAGCAGCGTCGGGACAGGGGGGTACACCATATATTTT. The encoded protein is CASSVGTGGYTIYF.

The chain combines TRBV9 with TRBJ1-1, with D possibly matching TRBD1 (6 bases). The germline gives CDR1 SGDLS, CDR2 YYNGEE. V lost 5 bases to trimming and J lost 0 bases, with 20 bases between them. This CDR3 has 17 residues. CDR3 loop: CASRKPIEGGMNTEAFF. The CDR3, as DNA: TGTGCCAGCAGAAAACCGATAGAAGGGGGGATGAACACTGAAGCTTTCTTT.

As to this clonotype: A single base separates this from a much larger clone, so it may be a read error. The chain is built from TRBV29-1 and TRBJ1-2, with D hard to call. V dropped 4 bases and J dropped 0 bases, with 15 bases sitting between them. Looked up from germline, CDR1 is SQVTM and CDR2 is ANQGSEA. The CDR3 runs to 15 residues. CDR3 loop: CSVGGWVGANYGYTF. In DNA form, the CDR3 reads TGCAGCGTTGGAGGATGGGTTGGGGCTAACTATGGCTACACCTTC. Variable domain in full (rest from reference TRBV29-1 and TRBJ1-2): SAVISQKPSRDICQRGTSLTIQCQVDSQVTMMFWYRQQPGQSLTLIATANQGSEATYESGFVIDKFPISRPNLTFSTLTVSNMSPEDSSIYLCSVGGWVGANYGYTFGSGTRLTVV.

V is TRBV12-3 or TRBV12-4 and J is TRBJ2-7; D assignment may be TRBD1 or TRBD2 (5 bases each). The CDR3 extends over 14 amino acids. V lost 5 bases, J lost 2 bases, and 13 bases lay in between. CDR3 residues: CASSGRDGTYEQYF. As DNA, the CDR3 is TGTGCCAGCAGTGGCCGGGACGGAACCTACGAGCAGTACTTC.

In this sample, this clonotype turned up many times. The CDR3 DNA reads as TGTGCCAGCAGGGGACTAGCTAGCGAGACCCAGTACTTC. Amino acids: CASRGLASETQYF. The J gene is TRBJ2-5, the V gene TRBV2, with TRBD2 matching over 9 bases. The CDR3 covers 13 residues. CDR1 and CDR2 from the germline V gene are SNHLY and FYNNEI. The J segment lost 5 bases and the V segment lost 6 bases, leaving 4 bases of the junction unmatched.

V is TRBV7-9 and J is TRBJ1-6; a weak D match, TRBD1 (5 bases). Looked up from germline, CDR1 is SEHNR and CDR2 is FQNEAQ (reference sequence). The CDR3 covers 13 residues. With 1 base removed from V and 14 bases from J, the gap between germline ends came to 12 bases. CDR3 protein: CASSLGQQEALHF. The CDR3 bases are TGTGCCAGCAGCTTAGGACAGCAGGAGGCCCTCCACTTT.

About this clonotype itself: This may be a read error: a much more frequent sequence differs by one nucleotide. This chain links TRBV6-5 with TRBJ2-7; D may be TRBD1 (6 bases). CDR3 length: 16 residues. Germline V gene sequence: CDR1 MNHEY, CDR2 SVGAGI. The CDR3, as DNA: TGTGCCAGCAGTTACAGAAGGGACACAACCTCCTACGCGCAGTACTTC. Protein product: CASSYRRDTTSYAQYF.

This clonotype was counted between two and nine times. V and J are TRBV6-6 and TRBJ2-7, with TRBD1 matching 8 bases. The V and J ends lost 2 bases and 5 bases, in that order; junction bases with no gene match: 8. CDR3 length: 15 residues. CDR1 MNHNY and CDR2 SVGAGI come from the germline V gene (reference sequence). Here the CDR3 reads CASSYTQGAPHEQYF. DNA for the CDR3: TGTGCCAGCAGTTACACTCAGGGGGCCCCCCACGAGCAGTACTTC.

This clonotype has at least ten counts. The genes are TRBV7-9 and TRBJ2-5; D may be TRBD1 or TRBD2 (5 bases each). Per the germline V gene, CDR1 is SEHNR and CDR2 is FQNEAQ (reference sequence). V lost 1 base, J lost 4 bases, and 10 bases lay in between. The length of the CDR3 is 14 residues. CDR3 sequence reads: CASSLDQGVETQYF. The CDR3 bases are TGTGCCAGCAGCTTAGATCAGGGAGTAGAGACCCAGTACTTC.

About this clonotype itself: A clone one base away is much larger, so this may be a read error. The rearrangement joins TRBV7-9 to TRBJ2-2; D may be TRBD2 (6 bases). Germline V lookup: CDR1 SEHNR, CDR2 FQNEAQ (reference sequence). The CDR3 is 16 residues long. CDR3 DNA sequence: TGTGCCAGCAGCGAAGAGCTGGCGGGAAACACCGGGGAGCTGCTTTTT. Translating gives CASSEELAGNTGELLF.

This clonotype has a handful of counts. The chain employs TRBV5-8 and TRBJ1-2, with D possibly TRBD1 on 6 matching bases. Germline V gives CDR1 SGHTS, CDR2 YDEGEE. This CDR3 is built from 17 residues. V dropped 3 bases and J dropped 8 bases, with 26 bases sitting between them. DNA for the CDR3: TGTGCCAGCAGCTGGGGGACCGGGACAAGACATCTATACGGCTACACCTTC. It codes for CASSWGTGTRHLYGYTF.

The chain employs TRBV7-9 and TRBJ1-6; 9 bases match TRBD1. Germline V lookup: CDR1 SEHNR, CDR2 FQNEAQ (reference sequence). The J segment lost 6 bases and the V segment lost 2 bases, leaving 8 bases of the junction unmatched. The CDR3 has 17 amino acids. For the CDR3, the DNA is TGTGCCAGCAGCTTAACTACAGGGGGCTTTGGTAATTCACCCCTCCACTTT. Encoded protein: CASSLTTGGFGNSPLHF.

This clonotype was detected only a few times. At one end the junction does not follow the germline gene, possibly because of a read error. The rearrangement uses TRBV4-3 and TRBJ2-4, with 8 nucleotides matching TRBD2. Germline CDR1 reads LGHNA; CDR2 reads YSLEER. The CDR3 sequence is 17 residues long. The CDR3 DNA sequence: TGCGTCAGCAGCCAAGATCAGGCTAGCGGGGCCAAAAACATTCAGTACTTC. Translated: CVSSQDQASGAKNIQYF.

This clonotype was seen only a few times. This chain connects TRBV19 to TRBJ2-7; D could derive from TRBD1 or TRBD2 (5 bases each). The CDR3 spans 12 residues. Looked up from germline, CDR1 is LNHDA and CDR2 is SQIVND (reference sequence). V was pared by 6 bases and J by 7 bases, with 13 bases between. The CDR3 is CASSHYGGEQYF. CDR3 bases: TGTGCCAGTAGCCACTATGGGGGAGAGCAGTACTTC.

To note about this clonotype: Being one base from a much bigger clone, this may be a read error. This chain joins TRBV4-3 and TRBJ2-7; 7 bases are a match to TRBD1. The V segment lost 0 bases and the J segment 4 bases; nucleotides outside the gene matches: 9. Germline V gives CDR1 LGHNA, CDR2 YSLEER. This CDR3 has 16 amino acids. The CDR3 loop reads CASSQDPTGDGYEQYF. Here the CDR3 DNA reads TGCGCCAGCAGCCAAGATCCAACAGGGGACGGGTACGAGCAGTACTTC.

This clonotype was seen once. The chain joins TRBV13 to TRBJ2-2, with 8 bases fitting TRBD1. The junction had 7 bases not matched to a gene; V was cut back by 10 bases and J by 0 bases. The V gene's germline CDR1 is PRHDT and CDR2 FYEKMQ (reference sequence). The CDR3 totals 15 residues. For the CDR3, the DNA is TGTGCCACCGAAGGACAGGGTCCGAACACCGGGGAGCTGTTTTTT. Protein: CATEGQGPNTGELFF.

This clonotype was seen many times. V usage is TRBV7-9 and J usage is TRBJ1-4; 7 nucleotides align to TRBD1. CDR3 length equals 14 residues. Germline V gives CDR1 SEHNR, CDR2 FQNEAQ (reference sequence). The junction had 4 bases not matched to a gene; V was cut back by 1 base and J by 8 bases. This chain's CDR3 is CASSLGQGEEKLFF. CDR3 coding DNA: TGTGCCAGCAGCTTAGGGCAGGGGGAAGAAAAACTGTTTTTT.

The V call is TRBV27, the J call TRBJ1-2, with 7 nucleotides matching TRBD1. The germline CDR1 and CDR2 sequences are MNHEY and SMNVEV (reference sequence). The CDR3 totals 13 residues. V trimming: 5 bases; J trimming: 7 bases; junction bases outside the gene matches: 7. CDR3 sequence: CASSLGGASGYTF. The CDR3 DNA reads TGTGCCAGCAGTCTAGGGGGCGCCTCTGGCTACACCTTC.

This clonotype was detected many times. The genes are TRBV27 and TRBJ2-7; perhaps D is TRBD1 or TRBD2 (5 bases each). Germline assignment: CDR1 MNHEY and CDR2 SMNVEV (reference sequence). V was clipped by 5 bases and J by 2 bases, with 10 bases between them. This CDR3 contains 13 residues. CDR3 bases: TGTGCCAGCAGTACCCGGGGACCCTACGAGCAGTACTTC. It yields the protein CASSTRGPYEQYF.

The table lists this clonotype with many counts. The CDR3 here is CASSLDAGTNYETQYF. For the CDR3, the DNA is TGTGCCAGCAGCTTAGACGCCGGGACAAATTATGAGACCCAGTACTTC. The chain couples TRBV11-2 to TRBJ2-5; D possibly corresponds to TRBD1 (6 bases). This CDR3 spans 16 amino acids. CDR1 and CDR2 from the germline V gene are SGHAT and FQNNGV. V dropped 0 bases and J dropped 5 bases, with 16 bases sitting between them. Drawing the rest from reference TRBV11-2 and TRBJ2-5, the complete variable domain is EAGVAQSPRYKIIEKRQSVAFWCNPISGHATLYWYQQILGQGPKLLIQFQNNGVVDDSQLPKDRFSAERLKGVDSTLKIQPAKLEDSAVYLCASSLDAGTNYETQYFGPGTRLLVL.

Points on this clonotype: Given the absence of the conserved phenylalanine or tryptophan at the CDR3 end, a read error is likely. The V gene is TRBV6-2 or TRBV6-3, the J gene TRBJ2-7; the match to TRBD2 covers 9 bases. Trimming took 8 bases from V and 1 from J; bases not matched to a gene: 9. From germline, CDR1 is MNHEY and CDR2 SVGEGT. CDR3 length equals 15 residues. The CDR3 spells CASHETSGLSYEQYS. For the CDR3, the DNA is TGTGCCAGCCACGAGACTAGCGGCCTTTCCTACGAGCAGTACTCC.